The clone carrying this T cell receptor beta chain occurred once. The sample comes from a study of blood T cell repertoires in COVID-19. In the study overall: COVID-19 samples from acute and convalescent phases originated in the United States, Italy and Spain. The cDNA or gDNA used as material had been derived from T cells, B-cell-depleted T cells, or PBMCs.

Per the authors' pipeline: Reference gene primer amplification gave estimated nucleated cell counts. Sequenced by immunoSEQ multiplex PCR; TCRdb stores in-frame clones only, minus some. The V and J calls and clone size were taken over from that table, and D and trimming were inferred from the DNA. This table has hundreds of thousands of clones, roughly 85% appearing once. The trim removed 3 bases at V and 5 bases at J, leaving 12 bases unmatched. The CDR3 consists of 19 residues. Germline V lookup: CDR1 SGDLS, CDR2 YYNGEE. J is TRBJ2-6 and V is TRBV9; 12 bases line up with TRBD1. The source of this sequence is a human donor in a cohort sampled during active COVID-19. Material for sequencing was peripheral blood. The chain's CDR3 is CASSAQTGTGGARANVLTF. The CDR3 bases are TGTGCCAGCAGCGCGCAGACCGGGACAGGGGGCGCCCGGGCCAACGTCCTGACTTTC.